These 27 T cell receptor beta chains were all obtained from the same sample, sequenced in a study of post-analysis software for immune sequencing data. Study-level findings and limits: Controls showed lower frequencies than patients for roughly 5 TRBV segments, and TRBV5-6, TRBV5-1 and TRBV20-1 were among these.

These receptors' targets are unknown. TCR beta cDNA libraries included unique molecular identifiers. Using its own MiXCR run on the PCR reads, TCRdb lists one record per CDR3 protein. The sample yields under 200,000 distinct CDR3 sequences, about 30% seen once. What was sequenced was blood. The origin of the receptors is a girl aged 2-17 years with multiple sclerosis.

Points on this clonotype: Being one base from a much bigger clone, this may be a read error. V is TRBV28 and J is TRBJ2-5; D unresolved. The CDR3 has 13 residues. CDR1 is MDHEN and CDR2 is SYDVKM in the germline V gene. The CDR3 nucleotides read TGTGCCAGCAGTCATCGGACGATGGAGACCCGGTACTTC. Its translation is CASSHRTMETRYF.

This clonotype was seen a few times. Just one base apart from a much larger clone, this may be a read error. The rearrangement links TRBV20-1 to TRBJ2-7; a possible D gene is TRBD1 (7 bases). Germline V gives CDR1 DFQATT, CDR2 SNEGSKA (reference sequence). Between the trimmed V and J ends, which lost 3 bases and 7 bases, there was a span of 22 bases. The CDR3 sequence is 15 residues long. Written as DNA, the CDR3 is TGCAGTGCTAGGCCGGGGCAGGGGGGAAACAATGAGCAGTACTTC. It codes for CSARPGQGGNNEQYF.

This clonotype has only a few counts. The gene calls are TRBV7-3 and TRBJ1-6; 8 nucleotides line up with TRBD1. Germline V lookup: CDR1 SGHTA, CDR2 FQGTGA. This CDR3 spans 15 amino acids. The ends lost 2 bases at V and 7 bases at J; junction bases unmatched: 4. The CDR3 bases are TGTGCCAGCAGCTTACAGGGGGCTGGGAATTCACCCCTCCACTTT. Its protein product is CASSLQGAGNSPLHF.

This clonotype has a count of ten or more. The chain recombines TRBV4-1 with TRBJ2-1, with D tentatively TRBD1 or TRBD2 (5 bases each). The ends were cut back, 1 base at V and 6 bases at J, with 19 bases in the middle. The CDR3 has 17 residues. CDR1 MGHRA and CDR2 YSYEKL come from the germline V gene. CDR3 coding DNA: TGCGCCAGCAGCCAAGGATGGGACGGGACCTCGGGCAATGAGCAGTTCTTC. This translates into CASSQGWDGTSGNEQFF.

Of note for this clonotype: This may be a read error: a much more frequent sequence differs by one nucleotide. The V and J genes are TRBV5-5 and TRBJ1-2; 8 bases are a match to TRBD1. V trimming: 3 bases; J trimming: 4 bases; junction bases outside the gene matches: 14. This CDR3 is built from 17 residues. The germline CDR1 and CDR2 sequences are SGHKS and YYEKEE (reference sequence). The chain's CDR3 is CASSSWPQGARGYGYTF. The CDR3 nucleotides are TGTGCCAGCAGCTCGTGGCCCCAGGGGGCGCGAGGCTATGGCTACACCTTC.

This clonotype was picked up many times. The genes are TRBV6-5 and TRBJ2-1; 10 bases match TRBD1. Germline V gene sequence: CDR1 MNHEY, CDR2 SVGAGI. The trim removed 8 bases at V and 7 bases at J, leaving 5 bases unmatched. There are 13 residues in the CDR3. CDR3 in amino acids: CASRDRGGNEQFF. The CDR3 nucleotides read TGTGCCAGCCGGGACAGGGGTGGGAATGAGCAGTTCTTC.

The table lists this clonotype with a few counts. V is TRBV4-2 and J is TRBJ2-5; TRBD2 aligns across 7 bases. This CDR3 is 16 amino acids long. J lost 1 base, V lost 0 bases, and 5 bases had no gene match. The germline V gene has CDR1 LGHNA and CDR2 YNFKEQ. The CDR3 reads CASSQEASGLQETQYF. In DNA form, the CDR3 reads TGTGCCAGCAGCCAAGAGGCTAGCGGCCTCCAAGAGACCCAGTACTTC.

There are a few counts of this clonotype. The chain has TRBV6-1 and TRBJ1-4; D may be TRBD1 (5 bases). V was shortened by 2 bases and J by 5 bases, with 15 bases between the two germline ends. The CDR3 sequence is 16 residues long. CDR1 is MNHNS and CDR2 is SASEGT in the germline V gene. The CDR3 nucleotides are TGTGCCAGCAGTGAACCGGGGGAAGGTCTGAATGAAAAACTGTTTTTT. Translating gives CASSEPGEGLNEKLFF.

This clonotype turned up a few times. This chain joins TRBV15 and TRBJ2-1, with D hard to call. This CDR3 is built from 13 residues. Germline lookup yields CDR1 LNHNV and CDR2 YYDKDF (reference sequence). Trimming left V 5 bases short and J 15 bases short, with 20 bases between. CDR3 DNA sequence: TGTGCCACCAGCCAGGTGCGGAACAATGTGCGGTTCTTC. It yields the protein CATSQVRNNVRFF.

This rearrangement joins TRBV6-1 to TRBJ2-1; tentative D call: TRBD2 (6 bases). The V and J ends lost 3 bases and 3 bases respectively, with 24 bases between them. Germline V gene data show CDR1 as MNHNS and CDR2 as SASEGT. The CDR3 runs to 19 residues. CDR3 sequence reads: CASSDPYKNWDSIYNEQFF. CDR3 nucleotides: TGTGCCAGCAGTGACCCCTACAAAAACTGGGACTCTATCTACAATGAGCAGTTCTTC.

This clonotype was seen ten or more times. This sequence joins TRBV4-1 and TRBJ2-1; D is possibly TRBD1 (6 bases). Trimming removed 1 base from V and 5 bases from J, with 9 bases in between. Germline-derived CDR1 and CDR2 are MGHRA and YSYEKL. The length of the CDR3 is 14 residues. The DNA of the CDR3 is TGCGCCAGCAGCCAAGCCAGGGGACACAATGAGCAGTTCTTC. Translated: CASSQARGHNEQFF.

This chain connects TRBV3-1 to TRBJ1-2; TRBD1 aligns across 7 bases. With 4 bases clipped from V and 4 bases from J, the junction kept 3 bases outside the gene matches. This CDR3 has 13 amino acids. Germline V gene lookup returns CDR1 LGHDT and CDR2 YNNKEL (reference sequence). CDR3 loop: CASSPWDSYGYTF. Here the CDR3 DNA reads TGTGCCAGCAGCCCATGGGACAGCTATGGCTACACCTTC.

The CDR3 reads CASSLSPGQLSYEQYF. DNA of the CDR3: TGCGCCAGCAGCCTTTCTCCGGGACAGCTCTCCTACGAGCAGTACTTC. This chain connects TRBV4-1 to TRBJ2-7; 7 nucleotides align to TRBD1. CDR3 length: 16 residues. Per germline, CDR1 MGHRA and CDR2 YSYEKL. Germline trimming cut 4 bases from V and 0 bases from J; bases unmatched to any gene: 9.

Turning to this clonotype: A much larger clone is a single base away; this may be a read error. V gene TRBV28 combines with J gene TRBJ2-7; D uncertain. The germline V gene has CDR1 MDHEN and CDR2 SYDVKM. CDR3 length equals 12 residues. V lost 7 bases, J lost 2 bases, and 9 bases lay in between. CDR3 coding DNA: TGTGCCAGCATGTCAGGAACCTACGAGCAGTACTTC. Its protein is CASMSGTYEQYF.

The chain uses TRBV29-1 and TRBJ2-7; possibly TRBD1 for D (6 bases). The CDR3 is 12 amino acids. Germline V gives CDR1 SQVTM, CDR2 ANQGSEA. Trimming cost V 4 bases and J 3 bases, with 10 bases left between them. The CDR3 nucleotides read TGCAGCGTTGCAGGGGAAGTCTACGAGCAGTACTTC. This encodes CSVAGEVYEQYF.

Remarks on this clonotype: The germline gene is not matched at one end of the junction; a read error may be the cause. The chain is built from TRBV12-3 or TRBV12-4 and TRBJ2-7; D unclear. The CDR3 has 12 amino acids. Written as DNA, the CDR3 is TGTGCCTGCAGCCGTTTTACCTATGAGCAGTACTTC. Residues: CACSRFTYEQYF.

This clonotype was counted only a few times. Compared with germline, one end of the junction differs, possibly owing to a read error. The rearrangement joins TRBV20-1 to TRBJ2-6; TRBD1 is a possible D gene (5 bases). Per the germline V gene, CDR1 is DFQATT and CDR2 is SNEGSKA (reference sequence). This CDR3 is built from 14 residues. The CDR3 DNA reads as TGCAGTGCCCAGGACGGCTCTGGGGCCAACGCCCTGACTTTC. It specifies CSAQDGSGANALTF.

V usage is TRBV7-2 and J usage is TRBJ2-2; 13 bases are a match to TRBD2. Germline CDR1 reads SGHTA; CDR2 reads FQGNSA. The CDR3 length is 20 residues. V gave up 4 bases and J gave up 3 bases; unmatched junction bases: 14. The CDR3 coding sequence is TGTGCCAGCAGCTCCGATGGACTAGCGGGAGAGCCGGCGGACACCGGGGAGCTGTTTTTT. Amino acids: CASSSDGLAGEPADTGELFF.

The rearrangement uses TRBV20-1 and TRBJ2-5; D is possibly TRBD2 (6 bases). The ends were cut back, 3 bases at V and 9 bases at J, with 8 bases in the middle. From germline, CDR1 is DFQATT and CDR2 SNEGSKA (reference sequence). The CDR3 totals 10 residues. Here the CDR3 reads CSARERAQYF. DNA of the CDR3: TGCAGTGCTAGGGAGCGGGCCCAGTACTTC.

Note on this clonotype: Since a much larger clone is just one base distant, this may be a read error. V is TRBV29-1 and J is TRBJ2-4; D is unresolved. The assigned J gene may be wrong: the sequence end matches TRBJ2-7 better. This CDR3 spans 14 amino acids. Germline values: CDR1 SQVTM, CDR2 ANQGSEA. CDR3 in amino acids: CSVVSGTHTYEQYF. Written as DNA, the CDR3 is TGCAGCGTTGTTTCGGGCACTCACACCTACGAGCAGTACTTC.

With respect to this clonotype: At one boundary the junction diverges from the germline segment, which might be a read error. The V and J genes are TRBV19 and TRBJ1-1; 9 bases map to TRBD1. Germline assignment: CDR1 LNHDA and CDR2 SQIVND (reference sequence). The CDR3 loop spans 17 amino acids. The CDR3 DNA follows: TGTGCCGGTAGTATTGGACAGGGGCGAGTTACGGTCACTGAAGCTTTCTTT. This translates into CAGSIGQGRVTVTEAFF.

The chain carries TRBV10-2 and TRBJ2-2, with D perhaps matching TRBD1 (6 bases). V gave up 3 bases and J gave up 3 bases, with 11 bases separating them. Germline V lookup: CDR1 WSHSY, CDR2 SAAADI. This CDR3 has 15 amino acids. CDR3: CASSETGKDTGELFF. In nucleotides, the CDR3 is TGCGCCAGCAGTGAAACAGGGAAGGACACCGGGGAGCTGTTTTTT.

V gene TRBV19 combines with J gene TRBJ2-7, with D hard to call. The CDR3 extends over 13 amino acids. V lost 4 bases, J lost 10 bases, and 17 bases lay in between. CDR1 is LNHDA, CDR2 SQIVND, per germline (reference sequence). The CDR3 region has the DNA TGTGCCAGTAGTAACCCCCCGCGAGAGGCCCAGTACTTC. It encodes CASSNPPREAQYF.

The genes are TRBV15 and TRBJ1-4; TRBD1 matches at 9 bases. This CDR3 region has 16 residues. V was pared by 6 bases and J by 6 bases, with 11 bases of the junction left unmatched. Germline V gene lookup returns CDR1 LNHNV and CDR2 YYDKDF (reference sequence). CDR3 loop: CATRRGLGQGDEKLFF. CDR3 DNA sequence: TGTGCCACCAGAAGGGGTCTGGGACAGGGCGATGAAAAACTGTTTTTT.

The rearrangement links TRBV20-1 to TRBJ1-1, with D uncertain. This CDR3 region has 14 residues. The germline V and J ends were trimmed by 2 bases and 0 bases, with 10 bases remaining between them. Germline V gives CDR1 DFQATT, CDR2 SNEGSKA (reference sequence). The CDR3, as DNA: TGCAGTGCTAGACGTGGACTAATGAACACTGAAGCTTTCTTT. This gives the protein CSARRGLMNTEAFF.

This clonotype was picked up many times. The gene calls are TRBV28 and TRBJ2-1, with 8 bases fitting TRBD1. Germline-derived CDR1 and CDR2 are MDHEN and SYDVKM. This CDR3 has 16 residues. V dropped 7 bases and J dropped 0; count of bases not matched to a gene: 8. The CDR3 bases are TGTGCCAGCACCCTTTACGGACAGGGCTCCTACAATGAGCAGTTCTTC. It is translated as CASTLYGQGSYNEQFF.

Notes on this clonotype: This may arise from a read error, as a much more abundant clone is one base away. The chain carries TRBV7-9 and TRBJ2-1; TRBD2 matches 9 bases. There are 14 residues in the CDR3. Germline assignment: CDR1 SEHNR and CDR2 FQNEAQ (reference sequence). The CDR3 sequence is CASIAGASYNEQVF. The CDR3 DNA is TGTGCCAGTATAGCGGGGGCCTCCTACAATGAGCAGGTCTTC.